This TCR beta chain came from a study of cytotoxic CD8 clonotypes in ibrutinib-treated CLL. Data came from immunoSEQ multiplex PCR; TCRdb stores just in-frame clones and leaves some out. Of about 150,000 clones in the sample, about 75% are singletons; the top ten hold around 4.9%. The CDR3 extends over 11 amino acids. V gave up 8 bases and J gave up 4 bases, with 8 bases separating them. CDR1 and CDR2 (germline): MNHEY, SMNVEV (reference sequence). This clone was detected a few times. The source is a human donor with chronic lymphocytic leukemia. This chain connects TRBV27 to TRBJ1-2; D is unresolved. Sequenced material: PBMCs, taken after 24 months of ibrutinib treatment. The CDR3 sequence: CASGRTYGYTF. CDR3 nucleotide sequence: TGTGCCAGCGGCCGAACCTATGGCTACACCTTC.